This TCR beta chain stems from a study of metastatic and nonmetastatic thyroid tumors. Regarding the study as a whole: Benign nodules were reported to have significantly lower TCR beta diversity than malignant thyroid tumors, in blood and tumor.

With MiXCR, TCRdb reprocessed the PCR reads. The repertoire consists of about 19,000 clones, with roughly 25% occurring once and the leading ten covering 3.3%. V lost 0 bases, J lost 1 base, and 3 bases lay in between. Germline V gene sequence: CDR1 MNHEY, CDR2 SMNVEV (reference sequence). The CDR3 length is 13 residues. No treatment had been given to any patient before thyroid surgery. This clone occurred a few times. Its target is unknown. This TCR came from a male donor with papillary thyroid cancer or a benign thyroid nodule (not recorded which). Some clones in this sample may be carry-over from other donors' samples. V usage is TRBV27 and J usage is TRBJ2-5; no clear D gene. The sample taken for sequencing was blood. This chain's CDR3 is CASSLSIQETQYF. CDR3 in DNA: TGTGCCAGCAGTTTATCTATCCAAGAGACCCAGTACTTC.